This TCR beta chain stems from a study of cytomegalovirus exposure and HLA in healthy donors. This CDR3 is built from 13 residues. V lost 7 bases, J lost 0 bases, and 9 bases lay in between. CDR1 and CDR2 from the germline V gene are MNHNY and SVGAGI (reference sequence). PCR used 60 Vbeta primers and 13 Jbeta primers. Clones were read by immunoSEQ multiplex PCR, and TCRdb kept only the in-frame ones, dropping some. The sample carries over 100,000 clones, 75% to 90% recorded once. This clone was counted a few times. The rearrangement uses TRBV6-6 and TRBJ1-1; D call uncertain. Sequencing input: PBMCs. The TCR originated in a middle-aged man in good health and CMV-seronegative. The CDR3 coding sequence is TGTGCCAGCAACTCTAAACTGAACACTGAAGCTTTCTTT. Translated: CASNSKLNTEAFF.